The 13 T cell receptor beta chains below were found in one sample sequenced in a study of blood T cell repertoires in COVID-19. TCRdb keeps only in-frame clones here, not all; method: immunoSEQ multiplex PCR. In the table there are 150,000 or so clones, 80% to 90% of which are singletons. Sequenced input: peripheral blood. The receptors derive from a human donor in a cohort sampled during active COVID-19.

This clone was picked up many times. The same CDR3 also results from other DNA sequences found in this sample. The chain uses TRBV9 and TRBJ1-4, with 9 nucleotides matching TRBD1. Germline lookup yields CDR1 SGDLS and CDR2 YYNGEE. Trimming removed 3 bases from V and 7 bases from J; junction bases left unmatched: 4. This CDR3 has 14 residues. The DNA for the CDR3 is TGTGCCAGCAGCGACGGGACAGGGAGTGAAAAACTGTTTTTT. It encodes CASSDGTGSEKLFF.

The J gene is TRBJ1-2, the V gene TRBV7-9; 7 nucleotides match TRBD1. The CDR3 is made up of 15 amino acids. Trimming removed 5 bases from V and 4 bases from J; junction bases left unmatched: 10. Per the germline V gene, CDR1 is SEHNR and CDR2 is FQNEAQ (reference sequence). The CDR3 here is CASSDQGGAGYGYTF. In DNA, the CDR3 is TGTGCCAGCAGCGATCAAGGGGGCGCCGGCTATGGCTACACCTTC.

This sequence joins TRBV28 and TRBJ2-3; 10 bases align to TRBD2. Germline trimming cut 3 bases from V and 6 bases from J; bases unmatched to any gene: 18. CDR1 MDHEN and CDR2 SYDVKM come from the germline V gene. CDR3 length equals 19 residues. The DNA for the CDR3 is TGTGCCAGCAGTTTCCGAGTTGTCAAGGGTAGCGGGGGGTTGGATACGCAGTATTTT. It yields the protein CASSFRVVKGSGGLDTQYF.

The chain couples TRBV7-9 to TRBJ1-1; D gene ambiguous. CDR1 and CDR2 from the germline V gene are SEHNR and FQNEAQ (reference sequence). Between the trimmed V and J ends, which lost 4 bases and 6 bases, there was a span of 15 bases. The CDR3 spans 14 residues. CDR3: CASSSRSGWAEAFF. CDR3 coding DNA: TGTGCCAGCAGCTCTAGGTCCGGTTGGGCTGAAGCTTTCTTT.

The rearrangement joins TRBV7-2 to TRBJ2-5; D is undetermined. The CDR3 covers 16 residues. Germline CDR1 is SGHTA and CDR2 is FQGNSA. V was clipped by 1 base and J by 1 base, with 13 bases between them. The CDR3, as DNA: TGTGCCAGCAGCTTAGGATTTATGGGCCTCCAAGAGACCCAGTACTTC. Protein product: CASSLGFMGLQETQYF.

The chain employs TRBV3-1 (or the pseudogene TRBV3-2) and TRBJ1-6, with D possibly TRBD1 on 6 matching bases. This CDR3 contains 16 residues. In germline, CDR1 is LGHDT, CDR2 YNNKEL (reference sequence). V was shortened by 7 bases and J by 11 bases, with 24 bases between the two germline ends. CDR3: CASTHEGRGMSTPLHF. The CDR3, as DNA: TGTGCCAGCACCCACGAGGGCAGGGGCATGAGCACACCCCTCCACTTT.

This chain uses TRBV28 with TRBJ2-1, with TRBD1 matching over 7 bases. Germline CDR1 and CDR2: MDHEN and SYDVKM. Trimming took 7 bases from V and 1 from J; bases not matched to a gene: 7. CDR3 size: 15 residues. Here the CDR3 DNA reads TGTGCCAGCATTACCAGGACAGGTTCCTACAATGAGCAGTTCTTC. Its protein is CASITRTGSYNEQFF.

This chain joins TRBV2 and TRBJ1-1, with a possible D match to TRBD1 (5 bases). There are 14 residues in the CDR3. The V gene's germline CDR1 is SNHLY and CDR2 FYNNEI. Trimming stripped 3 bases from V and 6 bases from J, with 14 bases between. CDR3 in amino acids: CASSDWGGDAEAFF. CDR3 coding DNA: TGTGCCAGCAGTGATTGGGGGGGGGACGCTGAAGCTTTCTTT.

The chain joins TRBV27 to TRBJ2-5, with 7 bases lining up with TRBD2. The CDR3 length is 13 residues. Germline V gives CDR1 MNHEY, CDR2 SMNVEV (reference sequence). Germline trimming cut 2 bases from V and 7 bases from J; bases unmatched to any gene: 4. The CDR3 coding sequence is TGTGCCAGCAGTTTACTCTGGGGGGGGACCCAGTACTTC. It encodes CASSLLWGGTQYF.

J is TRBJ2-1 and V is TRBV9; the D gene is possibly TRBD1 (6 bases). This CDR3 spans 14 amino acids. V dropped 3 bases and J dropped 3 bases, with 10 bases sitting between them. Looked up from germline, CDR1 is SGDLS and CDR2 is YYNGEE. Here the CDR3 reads CASSGDTFYNEQFF. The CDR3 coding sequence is TGTGCCAGCAGCGGGGACACGTTCTACAATGAGCAGTTCTTC.

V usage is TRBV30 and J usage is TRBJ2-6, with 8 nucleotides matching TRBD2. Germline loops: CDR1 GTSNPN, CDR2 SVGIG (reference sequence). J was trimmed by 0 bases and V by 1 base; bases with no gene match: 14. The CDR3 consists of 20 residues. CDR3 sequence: CAWSGRRRRGASSGANVLTF. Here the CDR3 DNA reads TGTGCCTGGAGTGGTCGCCGGAGGCGGGGGGCAAGCTCTGGGGCCAACGTCCTGACTTTC.

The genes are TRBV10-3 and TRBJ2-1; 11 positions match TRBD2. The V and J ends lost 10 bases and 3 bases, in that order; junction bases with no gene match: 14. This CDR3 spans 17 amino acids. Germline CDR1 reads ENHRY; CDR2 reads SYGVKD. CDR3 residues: CATIGGLAGGSYNEQFF. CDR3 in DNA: TGTGCCACGATTGGGGGCTTAGCGGGGGGGAGCTACAATGAGCAGTTCTTC.

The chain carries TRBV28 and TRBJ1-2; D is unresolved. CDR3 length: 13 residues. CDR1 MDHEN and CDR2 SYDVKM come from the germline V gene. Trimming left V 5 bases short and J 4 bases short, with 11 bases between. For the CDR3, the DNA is TGTGCCAGCAGTCCCCACGGGGTCTATGGCTACACCTTC. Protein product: CASSPHGVYGYTF.